The rows below give T cell receptor beta chains drawn from one sample of a study of post-analysis software for immune sequencing data. TCRdb re-called the PCR reads through MiXCR, storing one row per CDR3 protein. The sample yields about 820,000 distinct CDR3 sequences, roughly 50% seen once. The sequenced material came from blood. The receptors were gathered from a girl under 18 with multiple sclerosis. CDR3s include the opening cysteine and the closing phenylalanine or tryptophan. Each record gives: J gene, D gene, clone size, V gene, CDR3 DNA, CDR3 protein. D genes are given only for firm matches. Clone sizes are given selectively: once, few, many, or a class where the clone is expanded.

>TRBJ2-3|.|.|TRBV9
TGTGCCAGCAGCGTGAGTGGGGGGCAGACGTATAGCACAGATACGCAGTATTTT
CASSVSGGQTYSTDTQYF
>TRBJ2-7|.|many|TRBV10-3
TGTGCCATCAGTGAGTCGAACTACGAGCAGTACTTC
CAISESNYEQYF
>TRBJ2-1|TRBD2|.|TRBV12-3/TRBV12-4
TGTGCCAGCAGTGACCTAGCGGGAGTTGACAATGAGCAGTTCTTC
CASSDLAGVDNEQFF
>TRBJ1-2|TRBD1|.|TRBV12-3/TRBV12-4
TGTGCCAGCAGTTTAGTAGGGGGCAAAGGGGGCTACACCTTC
CASSLVGGKGGYTF
>TRBJ2-1|.|.|TRBV7-7
TGTGCTAGCAGCCCCCCCGGGAACAATGAGCAGTTCTTC
CASSPPGNNEQFF
>TRBJ2-1|TRBD2|.|TRBV2
TGTGCTAGTCGGGGGACTAGCGGCTACAATGAGCAGTTCTTC
CASRGTSGYNEQFF
>TRBJ2-2|.|once|TRBV6-1
TGTGCCAGCAGCCGGTTTAACAGGAAAAGGACCGGGGAGCTGTTTTTT
CASSRFNRKRTGELFF
>TRBJ2-5|.|.|TRBV20-1
TGCAGTGCTAGGATACTACTAGGCCCCCTTGAACGTGAGCAGTACTTC
CSARILLGPLEREQYF
>TRBJ2-1|TRBD2|.|TRBV29-1
TGCAGCGTTGGGGAGGGGAAATCTTTCTGGGACGAGCAGTTCTTC
CSVGEGKSFWDEQFF
>TRBJ1-1|.|.|TRBV7-2
TGTGCCAGCAGCTTATTATACAGGGTACACACTGAAGCTTTCTTT
CASSLLYRVHTEAFF
>TRBJ1-6|.|.|TRBV5-1
TGCGCCAGCAGCTTGGAACAGGGTGGATCACCCCTCCACTTT
CASSLEQGGSPLHF
>TRBJ1-2|.|.|TRBV7-9
TGTGCCAGCAGCTTGAGTTTAAGCTATGGCTACACCTTC
CASSLSLSYGYTF
>TRBJ2-7|.|.|TRBV12-3/TRBV12-4
TGTGCCAGCAGTTTAAAGGCAGCGCGCGAGCAGTACTTC
CASSLKAAREQYF
>TRBJ2-5|.|.|TRBV20-1
TGCAGTGTATCGGGAGCGTCGGAGACCCAGTACTTC
CSVSGASETQYF
>TRBJ2-3|TRBD2|many|TRBV29-1
TGCAGCGTTGAGGGGCTAGCGGGAGCGGCAGATACGCAGTATTTT
CSVEGLAGAADTQYF
>TRBJ1-1|TRBD1|.|TRBV7-9
TGTGCCAGCAGCTCACAGGGGGACGGGACTGAAGCTTTCTTT
CASSSQGDGTEAFF
>TRBJ2-2|.|once|TRBV30
TGTGCCTGGAGTCGCTGGCAGGCGAACACCGGGGAGCTGTTTTTT
CAWSRWQANTGELFF
>TRBJ1-6|.|.|TRBV20-1
TGCAGTGCTAGAGATCTCGGATCACCCCTCCACTTT
CSARDLGSPLHF
>TRBJ2-3|TRBD2|.|TRBV20-1
TGCAGTGCTAGGTCGACTAGCGGGAGGGCCTCAAGCAGTGCAGATACGCAGTATTTT
CSARSTSGRASSSADTQYF
>TRBJ1-6|.|few|TRBV20-1
TGCAGTGCTAGGGGGACCCGGGGTAATTCACCCCTCCACTTT
CSARGTRGNSPLHF
>TRBJ2-1|TRBD2|.|TRBV9
TGTGCCAGCAGCGTGCGGGAGGGCCCCTACAATGAGCAGTTCTTC
CASSVREGPYNEQFF
>TRBJ1-2|.|.|TRBV5-1
TGCGCCAGCAGCTTGGGCGCTGTATCCGGCTATGGCTACACCTTC
CASSLGAVSGYGYTF
>TRBJ2-1|.|.|TRBV29-1
TGCAGCGGTGGTTCTTTGGCCACCAATGAGCAGTTCTTC
CSGGSLATNEQFF
>TRBJ2-3|.|few|TRBV29-1
TGCAGCGTTGACGGACAGCGTTGGGATACGCAGTATTTT
CSVDGQRWDTQYF
>TRBJ1-2|TRBD1|few|TRBV27
TGTGCCAGCAGTTTTGCAGGGGGGTCTCCTGGCTACACCTTC
CASSFAGGSPGYTF
>TRBJ1-2|.|.|TRBV5-1
TGCGCCAGCAGCTTGCGGCAGAGAAACTATGGCTACACCTTC
CASSLRQRNYGYTF
>TRBJ2-5|.|.|TRBV14
TGTGCCAGCAGCCGAGTGGGACACCCGTACCAAGAGACCCAGTACTTC
CASSRVGHPYQETQYF
>TRBJ2-5|.|.|TRBV15
TGTGCCACCAGCAGCCAGGGGTACCAAGAGACCCAGTACTTC
CATSSQGYQETQYF
>TRBJ1-5|TRBD1|.|TRBV29-1
TGCAGCGTCACCACAGGGGGAAGTCAGCCCCAGCATTTT
CSVTTGGSQPQHF
>TRBJ2-3|.|.|TRBV12-3/TRBV12-4
TGTGCCAGCAGTTTAAGTATAGGGGGAGTGGGCACAGATACGCAGTATTTT
CASSLSIGGVGTDTQYF
>TRBJ2-5|TRBD2|.|TRBV4-2
TGTGCCAGCAGCCAAGAAGGTACTAGCGGGAGACAAGAGACCCAGTACTTC
CASSQEGTSGRQETQYF
>TRBJ2-1|TRBD2|.|TRBV12-5
TGTGCTAGTGTTGGGTATGAAGCGGGAGGGGGACCCTACAATGAGCAGTTCTTC
CASVGYEAGGGPYNEQFF
>TRBJ2-7|TRBD1|.|TRBV20-1
TGCAGTGCCCCAGACAGGGGGCCAAGCGGCGAGCAGTACTTC
CSAPDRGPSGEQYF
>TRBJ1-2|TRBD1|.|TRBV12-3/TRBV12-4
TGTGCCAGCAGTTTCGGACAGGCCTTTGGCTACACCTTC
CASSFGQAFGYTF
>TRBJ2-1|TRBD2|.|TRBV3-1
TGTGCCAGCAGCCTCCGTAGCGGGGGGGCATTCGGGTCCTACAATGAGCAGTTCTTC
CASSLRSGGAFGSYNEQFF
>TRBJ2-5|.|few|TRBV29-1
TGCAGCGTTAGTCAGAGTCAAGAGACCCAGTACTTC
CSVSQSQETQYF
>TRBJ2-5|.|.|TRBV12-3/TRBV12-4
TGTGCCAGCAGTTGGGGTGGGGGTCAAGAGACCCAGTACTTC
CASSWGGGQETQYF
>TRBJ2-7|TRBD2|.|TRBV7-2
TGTGCCAGCAGACGGACTAGTGGGGGCTACGAGCAGTACTTC
CASRRTSGGYEQYF
>TRBJ2-7|.|few|TRBV6-5
TGTGCCAGCAGTTACGCAGGGGCCTCCAAGGTGAGAGGCGAGCAGTACTTC
CASSYAGASKVRGEQYF
>TRBJ2-7|TRBD2|.|TRBV5-1
TGCGCCAGCAGCTTGGGCTTACTAGCGTCTGAGAGGCAGTTCTACGAGCAGTACTTC
CASSLGLLASERQFYEQYF
>TRBJ2-7|TRBD1|.|TRBV20-1
TGCAGTGCTAGAGGTAGCCCGGGACAGCCAATATACGAGCAGTACTTC
CSARGSPGQPIYEQYF
>TRBJ1-4|.|.|TRBV3-1
TGTGCCAGCAGCTCCCGCCCAAATGAAAAACTGTTTTTT
CASSSRPNEKLFF
>TRBJ2-7|.|few|TRBV3-1
TGTGCCAGCAGCCATGGCCGCATTAGCGAGCAGTACTTC
CASSHGRISEQYF
>TRBJ1-4|.|.|TRBV10-3
TGTGCCACCCAACAGGGTTTAGGGGAAAAACTGTTTTTT
CATQQGLGEKLFF
>TRBJ1-2|TRBD1|.|TRBV6-1
TGTGCCAGCAGGTCCGGGACAGGTTTCCCTCACTTCTATGGCTACACCTTC
CASRSGTGFPHFYGYTF
>TRBJ2-3|TRBD1|.|TRBV7-3
TGTGCCAGCAGCCGACAGGGGGCCCCAGATACGCAGTATTTT
CASSRQGAPDTQYF
>TRBJ2-6|.|.|TRBV7-3
TGTGCCAGCAGCTTATCGGGACGGCGCTCTGGGGCCAACGTCCTGACTTTC
CASSLSGRRSGANVLTF
>TRBJ2-1|TRBD2|.|TRBV9
TGTGCCAGCAGCCCACCCGGGACTAGCGGAAACAATGAGCAGTTCTTC
CASSPPGTSGNNEQFF
>TRBJ2-3|.|.|TRBV6-1
TGTGCCAGCAGTGAAGCGCGGGGAGATACGCAGTATTTT
CASSEARGDTQYF
>TRBJ2-7|.|once|TRBV5-1
TGCGCCAGCACCTGGGGGATTTCCTACGAGCAGTACTTC
CASTWGISYEQYF
>TRBJ1-2|.|.|TRBV6-5
TGTGCCAGCTACCACCGGGGCTACTATGGCTACACCTTC
CASYHRGYYGYTF
>TRBJ1-2|.|.|TRBV20-1
TGCAGTGCCCCAGACACCCACAACTATGGCTACACCTTC
CSAPDTHNYGYTF